This T cell receptor (beta chain) was captured by sequencing in a study of blood T cell repertoires in COVID-19. The repertoire was sequenced with immunoSEQ multiplex PCR; TCRdb's copy has only in-frame clones and lacks some. The sample lists 250,000 to 350,000 clones, roughly 84% occurring once. Losses at the gene ends were 5 bases for V and 1 base for J; bases not matched to a gene: 8. Germline CDR1 MGHRA, CDR2 YSYEKL. There are 16 residues in the CDR3. This sequence was found in a human donor with COVID-19, enrolled during active disease. The donor label of this sample is uncertain. Sequencing input: peripheral blood. The chain combines TRBV4-1 with TRBJ1-3; 7 positions agree with TRBD1. CDR3 residues: CASSLRDSESGNTIYF. In nucleotides, the CDR3 is TGCGCCAGCAGCTTACGGGACAGCGAATCTGGAAACACCATATATTTT.